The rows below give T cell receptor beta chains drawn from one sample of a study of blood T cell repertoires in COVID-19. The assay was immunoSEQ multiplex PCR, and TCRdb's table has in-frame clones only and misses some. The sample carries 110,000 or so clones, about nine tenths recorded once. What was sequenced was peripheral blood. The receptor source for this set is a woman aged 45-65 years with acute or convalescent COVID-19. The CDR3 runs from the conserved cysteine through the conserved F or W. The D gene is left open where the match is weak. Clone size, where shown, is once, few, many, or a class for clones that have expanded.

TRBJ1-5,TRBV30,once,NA,TGTGCCTGGAGCAGGCAGCCCCAGCATTTT,CAWSRQPQHF
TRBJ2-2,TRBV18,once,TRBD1,TGTGCCAGTTGGACAGGGAAGAACACCGGGGAGCTGTTTTTT,CASWTGKNTGELFF
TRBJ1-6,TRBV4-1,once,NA,TGCGCCAGCAGCCAGAACCGGGGATCACCCCTCCACTTT,CASSQNRGSPLHF
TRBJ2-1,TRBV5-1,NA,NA,TGCGCCAGCAGCTTGTCAGGGAGGCTAGGCAATGAGCAGTTCTTC,CASSLSGRLGNEQFF
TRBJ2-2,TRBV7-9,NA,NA,TGTGCCAGCAGCCCGGGACACGCATTCACCGGGGAGCTGTTTTTT,CASSPGHAFTGELFF
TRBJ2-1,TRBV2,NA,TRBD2,TGTGCCAGCAGTGCCCTATCTTTACTAGCGGGGGTGGGCAATGAGCAGTTCTTC,CASSALSLLAGVGNEQFF
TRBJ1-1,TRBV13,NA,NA,TGTGCCAGCAGCGTTCGGTCGAACACTGAAGCTTTCTTT,CASSVRSNTEAFF
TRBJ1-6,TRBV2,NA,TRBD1,TGTGCCAGCAGTGGGGGTCAGGGGGTGAGTTCACCCCTCCACTTT,CASSGGQGVSSPLHF
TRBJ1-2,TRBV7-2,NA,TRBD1,TGTGCCAGCAGCTCCACGGGACAGAATAACTATGGCTACACCTTC,CASSSTGQNNYGYTF
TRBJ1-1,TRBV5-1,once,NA,TGCGCCAGCAGCTTGGGAGGGAATGCCGGACGGTTTGAAGCTTTCTTT,CASSLGGNAGRFEAFF
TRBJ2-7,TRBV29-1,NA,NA,TGCAGCGCCCAACCGGACAGCTACGAGCAGTACTTC,CSAQPDSYEQYF
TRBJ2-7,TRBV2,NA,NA,TGTGCCAGCAGTGAACGAGATTACGAGCAGTACTTC,CASSERDYEQYF
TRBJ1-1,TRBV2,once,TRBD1,TGTGCCAGCAGTGAAGCGCGCGGCAGGGGGTATGGGGACACTGAAGCTTTCTTT,CASSEARGRGYGDTEAFF
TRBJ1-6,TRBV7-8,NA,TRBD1,TGTGCCAGCAGCCGGGACAGCTCCTATAATTCACCCCTCCACTTT,CASSRDSSYNSPLHF
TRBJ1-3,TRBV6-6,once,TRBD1,TGTGCCAGCAGTTATCACAGGGGGCCTGGAAACACCATATATTTT,CASSYHRGPGNTIYF
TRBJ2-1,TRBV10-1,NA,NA,TGCGCCAGCAGCTCTAGAGTCTCCACCAATGAGCAGTTCTTC,CASSSRVSTNEQFF
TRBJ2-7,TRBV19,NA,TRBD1,TGTGCCAGTAGACGGAATACAGGGGGATCTGGATACGAGCAGTACTTC,CASRRNTGGSGYEQYF
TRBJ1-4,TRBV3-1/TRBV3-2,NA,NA,TGTGCCAGCAGCCAAGATGGCGGGGGGCGGAATGAAAAACTGTTTTTT,CASSQDGGGRNEKLFF
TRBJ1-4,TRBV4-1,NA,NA,TGCGCCAGCAGCCAAGAAGGGGAGGGTTGGGATGAAAAACTGTTTTTT,CASSQEGEGWDEKLFF
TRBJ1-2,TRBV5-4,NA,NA,TGTGCCAGCAGTTCCGGGACATACTATGGCTACACCTTC,CASSSGTYYGYTF
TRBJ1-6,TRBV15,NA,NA,TGTGCCACCACCCCAAACTATAATTCACCCCTCCACTTT,CATTPNYNSPLHF
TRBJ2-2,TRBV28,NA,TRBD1,TGTGCCAGCAGGACGGACAGGGGGTCTTACACCGGGGAGCTGTTTTTT,CASRTDRGSYTGELFF
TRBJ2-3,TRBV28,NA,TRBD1,TGTGCCAGCAGTTCTCGGACAGGGAGAGATACGCAGTATTTT,CASSSRTGRDTQYF
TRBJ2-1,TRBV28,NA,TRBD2,TGTGCCAGCAGTTTACCGACTAGCGGGATAAGCAATGAGCAGTTCTTC,CASSLPTSGISNEQFF
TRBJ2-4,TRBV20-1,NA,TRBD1,TGCAGTGCTAGTGGGGTGGCAGGGGGAGCCAAAAACATTCAGTACTTC,CSASGVAGGAKNIQYF
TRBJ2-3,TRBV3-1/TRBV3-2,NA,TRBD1,TGTGCCAGCAGCCAGGGGTCAGACAGGGAGGATACGCAGTATTTT,CASSQGSDREDTQYF
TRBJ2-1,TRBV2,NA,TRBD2,TGTGCCAGCAACCGGGAGGGATACAATGAGCAGTTCTTC,CASNREGYNEQFF
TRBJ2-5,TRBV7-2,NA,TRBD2,TGTGCCAGCAGCGTTACCAGGCGGGCGGGAGGAGAGACCCAGTACTTC,CASSVTRRAGGETQYF
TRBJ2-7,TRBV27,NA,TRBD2,TGTGCCAGCAGTTTAGGACTAGCGGGAGACGAGCAGTACTTC,CASSLGLAGDEQYF
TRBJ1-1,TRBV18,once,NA,TGTGCCAGCTCACCACCGTCTGTCACTGAAGCTTTCTTT,CASSPPSVTEAFF
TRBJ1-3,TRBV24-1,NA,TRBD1,TGTGCCACCAATCCTACAGGGGACTCTGGAAACACCATATATTTT,CATNPTGDSGNTIYF
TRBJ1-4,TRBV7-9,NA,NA,TGTGCCAGCAGTAACGACTTAGAAAAACTGTTTTTT,CASSNDLEKLFF
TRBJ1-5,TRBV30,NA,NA,TGTGCCTGGAGTGGGCGTGGGGGGAGGTTTAGCAATCAGCCCCAGCATTTT,CAWSGRGGRFSNQPQHF
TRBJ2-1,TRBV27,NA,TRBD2,TGTGCCAGCAGCCTTCCCAGCGGGAGTACTATAGGTGAGCAGTTCTTC,CASSLPSGSTIGEQFF
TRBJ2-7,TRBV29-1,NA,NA,TGCAGCGTTAGACAGGTACTCTCCTACGAGCAGTACTTC,CSVRQVLSYEQYF
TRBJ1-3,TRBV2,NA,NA,TGTGCCAGCAGGATGGGAGGGGGTGGAAACACCATATATTTT,CASRMGGGGNTIYF
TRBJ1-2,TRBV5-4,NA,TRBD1,TGTGCCAGCAGCTTCGACAGGGTTACTAACTATGGCTACACCTTC,CASSFDRVTNYGYTF
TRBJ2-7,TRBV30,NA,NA,TGTGCCTGGGGAGGGCAGGGGAGTTCCTACGAGCAGTACTTC,CAWGGQGSSYEQYF
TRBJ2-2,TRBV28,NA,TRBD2,TGTGCCAGCAGTGCGGGGGACGGGGAGCTGTTTTTT,CASSAGDGELFF
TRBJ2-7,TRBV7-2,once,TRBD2,TGTGCCAGCAGCTTATTCCCAGGCGGGAGAGAGTACGAGCAGTACTTC,CASSLFPGGREYEQYF
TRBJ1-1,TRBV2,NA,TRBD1,TGTGCCAGAAGGGGGACAGGGGTCACTGAAGCTTTCTTT,CARRGTGVTEAFF
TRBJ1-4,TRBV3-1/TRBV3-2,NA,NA,TGTGCCAGCAGCCAAGGAGGAGGAGGGAGAGCAACTAATGAAAAACTGTTTTTT,CASSQGGGGRATNEKLFF
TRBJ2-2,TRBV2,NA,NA,TGTGCCAGCAGTCTTCAGGACACCGGGGAGCTGTTTTTT,CASSLQDTGELFF
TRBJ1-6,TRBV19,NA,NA,TGTGCCAGTAGGATCCCCACAGGAAATTCACCCCTCCACTTT,CASRIPTGNSPLHF
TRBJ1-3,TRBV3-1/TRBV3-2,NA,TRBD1,TGTGCCAGCCGATCGAGGGACAGTTACTCTGGAAACACCATATATTTT,CASRSRDSYSGNTIYF
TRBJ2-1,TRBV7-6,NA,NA,TGTGCCAGCAGCCATCTAGGCGGGAATGAGCAGTTCTTC,CASSHLGGNEQFF
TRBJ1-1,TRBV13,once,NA,TGTGCCAGCAGCTTGCTAGTGAACACTGAAGCTTTCTTT,CASSLLVNTEAFF
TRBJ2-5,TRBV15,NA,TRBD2,TGTGCCACCAGCAGAGGCTCGGGGGGAGCAGAAGAGACCCAGTACTTC,CATSRGSGGAEETQYF
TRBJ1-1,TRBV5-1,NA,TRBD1,TGCGCCAGCAGCTTACAGGGGGGGAACACTGAAGCTTTCTTT,CASSLQGGNTEAFF